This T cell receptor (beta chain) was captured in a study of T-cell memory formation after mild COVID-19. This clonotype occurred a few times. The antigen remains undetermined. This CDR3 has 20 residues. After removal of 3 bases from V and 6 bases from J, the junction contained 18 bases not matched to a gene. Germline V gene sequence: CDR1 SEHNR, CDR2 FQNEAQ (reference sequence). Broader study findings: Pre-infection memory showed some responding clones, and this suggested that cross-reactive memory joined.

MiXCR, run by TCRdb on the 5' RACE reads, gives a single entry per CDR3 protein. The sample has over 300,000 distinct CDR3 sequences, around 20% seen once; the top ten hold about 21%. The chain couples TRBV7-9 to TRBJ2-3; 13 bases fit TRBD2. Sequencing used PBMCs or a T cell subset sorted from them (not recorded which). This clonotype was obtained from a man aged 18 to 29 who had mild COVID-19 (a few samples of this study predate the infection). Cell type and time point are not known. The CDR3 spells CASSFRTSGGRQSRRDTQYF. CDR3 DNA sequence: TGTGCCAGCAGCTTCAGGACTAGCGGGGGCCGCCAAAGCAGGCGGGATACGCAGTATTTT.